This TCR beta chain stems from a study of blood T cell repertoires in COVID-19. The protocol was immunoSEQ multiplex PCR, while the TCRdb copy is restricted to in-frame clones and leaves out a portion. The data hold about 69,000 clones, with approximately 86% observed a single time. V lost 2 bases and J lost 5, with 15 bases in between. Germline V gene sequence: CDR1 SEHNR, CDR2 FQNEAQ (reference sequence). The CDR3 loop spans 15 amino acids. The TCR originated in a man between 35 and 55 years old with COVID-19, enrolled during active disease. V and J are TRBV7-9 and TRBJ1-2; D possibly corresponds to TRBD1 (5 bases). The specimen sequenced was peripheral blood. This CDR3 is CASSLRFPGRYGYTF. CDR3 nucleotide sequence: TGTGCCAGCAGCTTACGTTTCCCAGGGCGGTATGGCTACACCTTC.